The 5 T cell receptor beta chains in this list originate from one sample, sequenced in a study of blood T cell repertoires in COVID-19. Produced via immunoSEQ multiplex PCR; TCRdb's table is partial and in-frame only. This table holds around 140,000 clones, 80% to 90% found once. Input material: PBMCs or T cells enriched from blood (not recorded which). These receptors were taken from a man over 45 who had recovered from COVID-19.

This clone was seen just once. This chain joins TRBV28 and TRBJ1-2, with TRBD1 matching 10 bases. The CDR3 is 15 residues long. Germline CDR1 is MDHEN and CDR2 is SYDVKM. Losses at the gene ends were 1 base for V and 8 bases for J; bases not matched to a gene: 7. The CDR3 protein is CASSLSPGQGNGYTF. In DNA form, the CDR3 reads TGTGCCAGCAGTTTATCCCCGGGACAGGGGAACGGCTACACCTTC.

The chain is built from TRBV15 and TRBJ1-4; D is unclear. Germline V gene sequence: CDR1 LNHNV, CDR2 YYDKDF (reference sequence). V lost 1 base and J lost 5, with 5 bases in between. There are 13 residues in the CDR3. For the CDR3, the DNA is TGTGCCACCAGCAGAGCTCCGAATGAAAAACTGTTTTTT. Protein: CATSRAPNEKLFF.

The rearrangement joins TRBV21-1 to TRBJ1-5; the table's D gene call, TRBD1, was not cross checked with the DNA. TRBV21-1 is an annotated pseudogene. The CDR3 consists of 18 residues. For the CDR3, the DNA is TGTGCCAGCAGCAGGACAGGAAGAGGGGGTGATAGCAATCAGCCCCAGCATTTT. Amino acids: CASSRTGRGGDSNQPQHF.

This sequence joins TRBV25-1 and TRBJ1-1; TRBD1 might be the D (5 bases). The V gene's germline CDR1 is MGHDK and CDR2 SYGVNS. V was clipped by 4 bases and J by 5 bases, with 11 bases between them. CDR3 length equals 13 residues. DNA for the CDR3: TGTGCCAGCAGTGGGGGGGGGTATACTGAAGCTTTCTTT. This sequence encodes CASSGGGYTEAFF. Supplemented by reference TRBV25-1 and TRBJ1-1, the full variable domain reads EADIYQTPRYLVIGTGKKITLECSQTMGHDKMYWYQQDPGMELHLIHYSYGVNSTEKGDLSSESTVSRIRTEHFPLTLESARPSHTSQYLCASSGGGYTEAFFGQGTRLTVV.

The rearrangement links TRBV4-3 to TRBJ2-1; 8 positions match TRBD1. CDR1 LGHNA and CDR2 YSLEER come from the germline V gene. The length of the CDR3 is 20 residues. The V gene end was trimmed by 4 bases and the J gene end by 0 bases; junction bases not matched to a gene: 17. The CDR3 sequence: CASSPTGQGAHSSSYNEQFF. CDR3 DNA: TGCGCCAGCAGCCCAACCGGGCAGGGGGCCCACTCCAGCTCCTACAATGAGCAGTTCTTC.